The 9 T cell receptor beta chains below all came from one sample that was sequenced in a study of CD8 T cells in ankylosing spondylitis (dated by TCRdb to 2016 to 2017). Preparation of the library involved 5' RACE. Sequencing instrument: Illumina HiSeq 2500. TCRdb reprocessed the public reads (quality trimming at Q25 with fastp, clone calling with MiXCR) and kept in-frame beta chains. Each entry is one CDR3 protein sequence, shown with its most common DNA and genes. In this sample the table shows 700,000 or so distinct CDR3 sequences, roughly 19% of which occur a single time. The ten biggest clones cover 15% to 20% of the sample. On the study overall, not on this receptor specifically: A TCR beta motif of about 8 highly homologous amino acid variants appeared characteristic of blood from ankylosing spondylitis patients.

These receptors have no identified antigens. The specimen was blood, either unsorted or a sorted T cell fraction (not recorded which). These receptors originate from a male donor with ankylosing spondylitis.

This clonotype has only a few counts. This chain joins TRBV19 and TRBJ1-2; no definite D call. This CDR3 contains 13 residues. V lost 3 bases to trimming and J lost 3 bases, with 8 bases between them. Germline V gene data show CDR1 as LNHDA and CDR2 as SQIVND (reference sequence). The chain's CDR3 is CASSIGVHYGYTF. Here the CDR3 DNA reads TGTGCCAGTAGTATTGGGGTCCACTATGGCTACACCTTC.

This clonotype was recorded a few times. The genes are TRBV11-2 and TRBJ2-1, with 9 bases matching TRBD1. V dropped 4 bases and J dropped 7; count of bases not matched to a gene: 8. The CDR3 contains 15 residues. Germline CDR1 SGHAT, CDR2 FQNNGV. The chain's CDR3 is CASSYSPTGGNEQFF. The DNA of the CDR3 is TGTGCCAGCAGCTACTCCCCGACAGGGGGTAATGAGCAGTTCTTC.

This chain connects TRBV7-2 to TRBJ2-1; 8 bases agree with TRBD1. Trimming took 1 base from V and 9 from J; bases not matched to a gene: 11. The V gene's germline CDR1 is SGHTA and CDR2 FQGNSA. This CDR3 has 16 amino acids. The CDR3 DNA is TGTGCCAGCAGCTTAGTTTCGGCAGGGGGCAAGGGTGAGCAGTTCTTC. It yields the protein CASSLVSAGGKGEQFF.

This clonotype appeared a few times. This sequence joins TRBV5-1 and TRBJ1-5, with no clear D. Germline CDR1 SGHRS, CDR2 YFSETQ. V lost 1 base and J 3 bases, leaving 5 bases between the germline ends. The CDR3 extends over 13 amino acids. For the CDR3, the DNA is TGCGCCAGCAGCTTGACTTACAATCAGCCCCAGCATTTT. Amino acid sequence: CASSLTYNQPQHF. The whole variable domain, remainder taken from reference TRBV5-1 and TRBJ1-5, is KAGVTQTPRYLIKTRGQQVTLSCSPISGHRSVSWYQQTPGQGLQFLFEYFSETQRNKGNFPGRFSGRQFSNSRSEMNVSTLELGDSALYLCASSLTYNQPQHFGDGTRLSIL.

This chain joins TRBV29-1 and TRBJ2-5; D is perhaps TRBD2 (5 bases). The CDR3 extends over 17 amino acids. Germline CDR1 and CDR2: SQVTM and ANQGSEA. The V and J ends lost 0 bases and 7 bases respectively, with 24 bases between them. The CDR3 bases are TGCAGCGTTGAAGATCCCCGACTTACAGCGGATGTCGGGACCCAGTACTTC. Its protein product is CSVEDPRLTADVGTQYF. Variable domain in full (rest from reference TRBV29-1 and TRBJ2-5): SAVISQKPSRDICQRGTSLTIQCQVDSQVTMMFWYRQQPGQSLTLIATANQGSEATYESGFVIDKFPISRPNLTFSTLTVSNMSPEDSSIYLCSVEDPRLTADVGTQYFGPGTRLLVL.

The rearrangement links TRBV7-8 to TRBJ2-7; D remains ambiguous. The germline V gene encodes CDR1 SGHVS and CDR2 FQNEAQ. The V and J ends lost 3 bases and 5 bases respectively, with 11 bases between them. The CDR3 spans 13 residues. The CDR3 reads CASSLYKGHEQYF. In DNA, the CDR3 is TGTGCCAGCAGCTTGTATAAGGGCCACGAGCAGTACTTC.

The genes are TRBV5-1 and TRBJ2-2; 9 positions agree with TRBD1. The ends lost 3 bases at V and 6 bases at J; junction bases unmatched: 3. The CDR3 loop spans 14 amino acids. Germline CDR1 and CDR2: SGHRS and YFSETQ. The CDR3 nucleotides read TGCGCCAGCAGCTCCACAGGGGGCGCCGGGGAGCTGTTTTTT. Its translation: CASSSTGGAGELFF.

This clonotype was seen repeatedly, ten times or more. This rearrangement joins TRBV12-3 or TRBV12-4 to TRBJ1-2, with 7 nucleotides matching TRBD1. V trimming: 3 bases; J trimming: 5 bases; junction bases outside the gene matches: 6. The CDR3 is 14 amino acids. CDR3: CASSLAGTAYGYTF. In DNA form, the CDR3 reads TGTGCCAGCAGTTTGGCCGGGACAGCTTATGGCTACACCTTC.

This clonotype was detected many times. CDR3 region: CASSLAADSYGYTF. The CDR3 DNA is TGCGCCAGCAGCCTCGCCGCGGATAGTTATGGCTACACCTTC. The genes are TRBV5-1 and TRBJ1-2, with no clear D. CDR1 is SGHRS, CDR2 YFSETQ, per germline. Trimming pared 4 bases from V and 5 bases from J, leaving 15 bases between. This CDR3 region has 14 residues. Looking up the rest from reference TRBV5-1 and TRBJ1-2 gives the full variable domain: KAGVTQTPRYLIKTRGQQVTLSCSPISGHRSVSWYQQTPGQGLQFLFEYFSETQRNKGNFPGRFSGRQFSNSRSEMNVSTLELGDSALYLCASSLAADSYGYTFGSGTRLTVV.